The T cell receptor beta chain described here comes from a study of blood T cell repertoires in COVID-19. Study details: The United States, Italy and Spain were the sources of the acute and convalescent COVID-19 samples. PBMCs, B-cell-depleted T cells, or T cells provided the cDNA or gDNA that made up the material.

The count of this clone is one. In the study's own analysis: Scientists estimated how many nucleated cells there were by amplifying reference gene primers. Sequencing was performed with immunoSEQ multiplex PCR; in TCRdb, only in-frame clones are kept and a portion is missing. Clone size and the V and J calls come from that table; the DNA yielded D and trimming. Among about 140,000 clones listed, around 82% were seen once. This CDR3 is 14 amino acids long. Germline V gene sequence: CDR1 SGDLS, CDR2 YYNGEE. Trimming left V 0 bases short and J 5 bases short, with 11 bases between. The TCR was taken from a human donor in a cohort sampled during active COVID-19. V is TRBV9 and J is TRBJ1-1; possible D gene TRBD1, 5 bases. Sample: peripheral blood. The CDR3 loop is CASSVAGLGTEAFF. The CDR3 coding sequence is TGTGCCAGCAGCGTAGCAGGGCTGGGGACTGAAGCTTTCTTT.